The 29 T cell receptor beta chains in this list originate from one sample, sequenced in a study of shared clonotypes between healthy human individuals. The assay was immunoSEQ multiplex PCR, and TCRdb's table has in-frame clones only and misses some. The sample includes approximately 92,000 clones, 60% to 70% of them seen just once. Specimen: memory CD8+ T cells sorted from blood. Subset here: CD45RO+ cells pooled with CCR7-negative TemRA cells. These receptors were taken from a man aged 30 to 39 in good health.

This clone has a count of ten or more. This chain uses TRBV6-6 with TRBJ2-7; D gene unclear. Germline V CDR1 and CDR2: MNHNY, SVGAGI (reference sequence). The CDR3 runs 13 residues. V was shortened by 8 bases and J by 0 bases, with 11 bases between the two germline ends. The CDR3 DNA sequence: TGTGCCAGCGGTGAGTTCGCCTCCTACGAGCAGTACTTC. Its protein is CASGEFASYEQYF.

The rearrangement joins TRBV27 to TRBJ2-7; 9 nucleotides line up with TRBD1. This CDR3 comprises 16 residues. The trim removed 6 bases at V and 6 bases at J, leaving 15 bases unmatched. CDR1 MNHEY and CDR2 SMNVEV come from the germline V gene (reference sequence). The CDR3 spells CASSNNAGTGFGEQYF. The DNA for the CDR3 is TGTGCCAGCAGCAATAACGCCGGGACAGGGTTCGGCGAGCAGTACTTC.

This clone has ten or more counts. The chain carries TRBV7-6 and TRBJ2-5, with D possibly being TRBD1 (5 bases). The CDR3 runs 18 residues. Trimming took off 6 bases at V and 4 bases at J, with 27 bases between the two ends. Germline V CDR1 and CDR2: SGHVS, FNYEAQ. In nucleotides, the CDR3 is TGTGCCAGCAGTTATATTAGGGGTGGTCAAGGGCCATCAGAGACCCAGTACTTC. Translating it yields CASSYIRGGQGPSETQYF.

This chain's CDR3 is CASSFGDYEQYF. As DNA, the CDR3 is TGTGCCAGCAGCTTCGGGGACTACGAGCAGTACTTC. J is TRBJ2-7 and V is TRBV7-6; tentative D call: TRBD2 (5 bases). The germline V gene has CDR1 SGHVS and CDR2 FNYEAQ. V was trimmed by 3 bases and J by 3 bases, leaving 6 bases between them. The CDR3 is 12 residues long.

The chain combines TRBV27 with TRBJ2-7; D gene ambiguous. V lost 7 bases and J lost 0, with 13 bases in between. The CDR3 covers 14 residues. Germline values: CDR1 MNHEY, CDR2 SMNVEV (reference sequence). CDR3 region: CASTPFASSYEQYF. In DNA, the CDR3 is TGTGCCAGCACCCCCTTTGCGAGCTCCTACGAGCAGTACTTC.

The DNA for the CDR3 is TGTGCCAGCAGCCAAGATCTAGCGGGAGGTACCGGGGAGCTGTTTTTT. Encoded protein: CASSQDLAGGTGELFF. This rearrangement joins TRBV14 to TRBJ2-2, with 11 bases lining up with TRBD2. Looked up from germline, CDR1 is SGHDN and CDR2 is FVKESK. CDR3 size: 16 residues. Germline trimming cut 0 bases from V and 5 bases from J; bases unmatched to any gene: 2. The complete variable domain, with remaining parts taken from reference TRBV14 and TRBJ2-2, reads EAGVTQFPSHSVIEKGQTVTLRCDPISGHDNLYWYRRVMGKEIKFLLHFVKESKQDESGMPNNRFLAERTGGTYSTLKVQPAELEDSGVYFCASSQDLAGGTGELFFGEGSRLTVL.

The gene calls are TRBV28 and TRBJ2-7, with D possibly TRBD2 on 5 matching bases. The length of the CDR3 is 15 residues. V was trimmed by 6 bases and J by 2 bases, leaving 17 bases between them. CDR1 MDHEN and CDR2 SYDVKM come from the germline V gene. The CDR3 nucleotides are TGTGCCAGCAGCCACCCCCGCGGGTCCCCCTACGAGCAGTACTTC. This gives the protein CASSHPRGSPYEQYF.

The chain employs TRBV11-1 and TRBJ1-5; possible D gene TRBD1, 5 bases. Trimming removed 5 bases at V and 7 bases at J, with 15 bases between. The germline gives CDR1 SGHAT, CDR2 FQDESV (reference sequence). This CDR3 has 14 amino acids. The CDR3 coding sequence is TGTGCCAGCAGCCACGGGGGGTTTGGACAGCCCCAGCATTTT. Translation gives CASSHGGFGQPQHF.

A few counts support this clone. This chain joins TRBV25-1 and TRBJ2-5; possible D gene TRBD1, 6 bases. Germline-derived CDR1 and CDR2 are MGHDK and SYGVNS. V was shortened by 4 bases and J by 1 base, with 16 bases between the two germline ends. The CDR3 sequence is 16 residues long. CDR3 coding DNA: TGTGCCAGCAGTGGGGGTGACAGGCTTGTCCAAGAGACCCAGTACTTC. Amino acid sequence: CASSGGDRLVQETQYF.

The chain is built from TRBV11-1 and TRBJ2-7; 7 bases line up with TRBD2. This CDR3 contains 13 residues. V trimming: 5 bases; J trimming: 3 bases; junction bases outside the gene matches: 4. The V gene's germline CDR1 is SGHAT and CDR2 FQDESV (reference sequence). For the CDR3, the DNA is TGTGCCAGCAGCGCCCGGGACTACTACGAGCAGTACTTC. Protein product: CASSARDYYEQYF. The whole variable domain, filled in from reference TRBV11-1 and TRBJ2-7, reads EAEVAQSPRYKITEKSQAVAFWCDPISGHATLYWYRQILGQGPELLVQFQDESVVDDSQLPKDRFSAERLKGVDSTLKIQPAELGDSAMYLCASSARDYYEQYFGPGTRLTVT.

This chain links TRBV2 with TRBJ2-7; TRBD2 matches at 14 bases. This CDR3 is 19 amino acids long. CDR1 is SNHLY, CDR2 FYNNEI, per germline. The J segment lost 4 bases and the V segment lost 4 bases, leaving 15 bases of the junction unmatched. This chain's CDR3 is CASSAFGLAGGGGGYEQYF. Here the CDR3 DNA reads TGTGCCAGCAGTGCCTTCGGACTAGCGGGAGGAGGCGGGGGATACGAGCAGTACTTC. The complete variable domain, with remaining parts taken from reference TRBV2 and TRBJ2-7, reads EPEVTQTPSHQVTQMGQEVILRCVPISNHLYFYWYRQILGQKVEFLVSFYNNEISEKSEIFDDQFSVERPDGSNFTLKIRSTKLEDSAMYFCASSAFGLAGGGGGYEQYFGPGTRLTVT.

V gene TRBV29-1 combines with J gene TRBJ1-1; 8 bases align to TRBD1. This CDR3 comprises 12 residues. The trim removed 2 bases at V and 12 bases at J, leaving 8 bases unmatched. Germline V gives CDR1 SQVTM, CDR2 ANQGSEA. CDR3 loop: CSVELEQGETFF. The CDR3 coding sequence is TGCAGCGTTGAATTGGAACAGGGGGAAACTTTCTTT.

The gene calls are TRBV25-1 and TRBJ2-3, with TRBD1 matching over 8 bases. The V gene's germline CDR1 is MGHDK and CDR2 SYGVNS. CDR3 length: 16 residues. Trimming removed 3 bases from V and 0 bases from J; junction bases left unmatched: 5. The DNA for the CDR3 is TGTGCCAGCAGTGAGGACAGGGTTTCTAGCACAGATACGCAGTATTTT. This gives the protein CASSEDRVSSTDTQYF.

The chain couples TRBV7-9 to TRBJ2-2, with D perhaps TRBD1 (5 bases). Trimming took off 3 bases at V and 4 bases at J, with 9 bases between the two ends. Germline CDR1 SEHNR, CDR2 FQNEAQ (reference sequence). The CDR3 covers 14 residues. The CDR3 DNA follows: TGTGCCAGCAGCTTCCAAGACAGCACCGGGGAGCTGTTTTTT. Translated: CASSFQDSTGELFF. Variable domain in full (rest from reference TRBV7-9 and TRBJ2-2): DTGVSQNPRHKITKRGQNVTFRCDPISEHNRLYWYRQTLGQGPEFLTYFQNEAQLEKSRLLSDRFSAERPKGSFSTLEIQRTEQGDSAMYLCASSFQDSTGELFFGEGSRLTVL.

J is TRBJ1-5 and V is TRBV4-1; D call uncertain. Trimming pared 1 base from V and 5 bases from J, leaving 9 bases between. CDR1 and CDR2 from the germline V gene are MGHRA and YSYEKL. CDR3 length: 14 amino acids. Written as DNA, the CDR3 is TGCGCCAGCAGCCAAGCTGGGGTGGATCAGCCCCAGCATTTT. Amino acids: CASSQAGVDQPQHF.

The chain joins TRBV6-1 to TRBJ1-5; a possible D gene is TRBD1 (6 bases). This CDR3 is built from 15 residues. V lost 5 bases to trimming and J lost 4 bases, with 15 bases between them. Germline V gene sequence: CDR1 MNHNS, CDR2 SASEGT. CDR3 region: CASSNRDEGNQPQHF. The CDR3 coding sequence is TGTGCCAGCAGTAACAGGGATGAGGGAAATCAGCCCCAGCATTTT.

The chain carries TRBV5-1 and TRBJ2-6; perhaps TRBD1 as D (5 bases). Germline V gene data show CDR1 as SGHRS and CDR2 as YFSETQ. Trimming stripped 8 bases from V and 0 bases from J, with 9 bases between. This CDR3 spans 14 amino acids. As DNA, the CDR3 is TGCGCCAGTCACAGGTACTCTGGGGCCAACGTCCTGACTTTC. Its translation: CASHRYSGANVLTF.

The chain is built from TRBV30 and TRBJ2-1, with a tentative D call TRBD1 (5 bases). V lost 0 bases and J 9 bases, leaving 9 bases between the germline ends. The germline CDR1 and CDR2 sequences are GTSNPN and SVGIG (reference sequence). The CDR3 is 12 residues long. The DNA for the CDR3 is TGTGCCTGGAGTGTAGACCAGGGTGAGCAGTTCTTC. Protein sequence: CAWSVDQGEQFF.

The CDR3 DNA is TGCGCCAGCAGCTCCACGACTTCTAGCGGGATATACGAGCAGTACTTC. Protein: CASSSTTSSGIYEQYF. The J gene is TRBJ2-7, the V gene TRBV5-1, with 9 bases fitting TRBD2. The CDR3 sequence is 16 residues long. Germline-derived CDR1 and CDR2 are SGHRS and YFSETQ. V shed 3 bases, J shed 4 bases, and the junction held 11 bases outside the gene matches. Full variable domain (missing parts from reference TRBV5-1 and TRBJ2-7): KAGVTQTPRYLIKTRGQQVTLSCSPISGHRSVSWYQQTPGQGLQFLFEYFSETQRNKGNFPGRFSGRQFSNSRSEMNVSTLELGDSALYLCASSSTTSSGIYEQYFGPGTRLTVT.

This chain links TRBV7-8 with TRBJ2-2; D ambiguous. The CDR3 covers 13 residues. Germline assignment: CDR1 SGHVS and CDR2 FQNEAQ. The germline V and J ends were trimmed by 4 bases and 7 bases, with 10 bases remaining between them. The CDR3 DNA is TGTGCCAGCAGCTCCACGGCAAGCGGGGAGCTGTTTTTT. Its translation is CASSSTASGELFF.

In DNA, the CDR3 is TGTGCCAGCAGTTACACTAGCGGGACCTACAATGAGCAGTTCTTC. Residues: CASSYTSGTYNEQFF. The genes are TRBV28 and TRBJ2-1; 10 nucleotides match TRBD2. The CDR3 has 15 residues. The ends lost 4 bases at V and 2 bases at J; junction bases unmatched: 2. From germline, CDR1 is MDHEN and CDR2 SYDVKM.

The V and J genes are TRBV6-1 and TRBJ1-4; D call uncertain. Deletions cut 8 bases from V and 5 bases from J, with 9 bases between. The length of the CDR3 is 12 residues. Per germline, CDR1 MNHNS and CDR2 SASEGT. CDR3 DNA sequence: TGTGCCAGCCGGGCCCCAAATGAAAAACTGTTTTTT. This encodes CASRAPNEKLFF.

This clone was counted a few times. CDR3 DNA: TGCGCCAGCAGCCAAGATGTAGGGGACAATGAGCAGTTCTTC. Its translation is CASSQDVGDNEQFF. V usage is TRBV4-3 and J usage is TRBJ2-1; D might be TRBD1 (5 bases). The CDR3 loop spans 14 amino acids. Germline assignment: CDR1 LGHNA and CDR2 YSLEER. Deletions cut 0 bases from V and 5 bases from J, with 8 bases between.

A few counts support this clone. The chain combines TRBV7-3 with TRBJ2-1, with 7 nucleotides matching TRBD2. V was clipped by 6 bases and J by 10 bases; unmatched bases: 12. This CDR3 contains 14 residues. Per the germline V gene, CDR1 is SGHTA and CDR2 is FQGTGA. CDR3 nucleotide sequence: TGTGCCAGCAGTGTAGCGGGTTACCCCGGGGAGCAGTTCTTC. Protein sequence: CASSVAGYPGEQFF.

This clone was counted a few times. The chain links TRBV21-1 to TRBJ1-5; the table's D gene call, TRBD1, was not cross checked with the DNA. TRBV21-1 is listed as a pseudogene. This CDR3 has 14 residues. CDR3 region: CASSKGQGFQPQHF. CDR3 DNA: TGTGCCAGCAGCAAAGGACAGGGGTTTCAGCCCCAGCATTTT.

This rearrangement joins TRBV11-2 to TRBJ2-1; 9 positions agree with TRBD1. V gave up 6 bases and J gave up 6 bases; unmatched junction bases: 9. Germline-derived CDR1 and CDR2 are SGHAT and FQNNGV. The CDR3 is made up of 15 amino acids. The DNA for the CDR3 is TGTGCCAGCAGTCAACAGGGGGCTACCGGCAATGAGCAGTTCTTC. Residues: CASSQQGATGNEQFF.

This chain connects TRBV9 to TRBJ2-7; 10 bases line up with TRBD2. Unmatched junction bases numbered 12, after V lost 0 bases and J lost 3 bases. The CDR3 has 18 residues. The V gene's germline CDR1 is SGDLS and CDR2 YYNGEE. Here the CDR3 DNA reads TGTGCCAGCAGCGTAGGGGCTAGCGGGAGAGACACCAACTACGAGCAGTACTTC. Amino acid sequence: CASSVGASGRDTNYEQYF.

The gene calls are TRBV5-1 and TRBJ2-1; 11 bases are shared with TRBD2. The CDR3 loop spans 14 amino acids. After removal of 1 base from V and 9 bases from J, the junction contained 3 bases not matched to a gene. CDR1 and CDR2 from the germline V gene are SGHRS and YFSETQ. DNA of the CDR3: TGCGCCAGCAGCTTGACTAGCGGGAGCGTTGAGCAGTTCTTC. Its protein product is CASSLTSGSVEQFF.

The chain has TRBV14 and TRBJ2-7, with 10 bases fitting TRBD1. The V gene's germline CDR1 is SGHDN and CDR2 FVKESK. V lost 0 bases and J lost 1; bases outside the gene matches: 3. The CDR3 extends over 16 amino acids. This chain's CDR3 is CASSQDLGQGSYEQYF. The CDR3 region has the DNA TGTGCCAGCAGCCAAGATCTGGGACAGGGGTCCTACGAGCAGTACTTC.